A selection of T cell receptor beta chains follows, all from one sample in a study of cytomegalovirus exposure and HLA in healthy donors. Some clones are missing from TCRdb's copy, which holds only in-frame ones; the method was immunoSEQ multiplex PCR. The data show approximately 220,000 clones, approximately 80% seen once. The sequenced material came from PBMCs. These receptors originate from a boy aged 2 to 10 in good health and CMV-seronegative. The CDR3 runs from the conserved cysteine through the conserved F or W. A D gene is named only where the DNA matches it firmly. The size of a clone is reported for some rows only, either as once, few or many, or as a class for expanded clones.

j_call clone_size v_call d_call cdr3_aa cdr3_nt
TRBJ2-7 - TRBV5-5 TRBD1 CASSLDTGDPYEQYF TGTGCCAGCAGCTTGGATACAGGGGACCCCTACGAGCAGTACTTC
TRBJ2-2 - TRBV4-1 - CASSQAAAGYTGELFF TGCGCCAGCAGCCAAGCCGCGGCAGGGTACACCGGGGAGCTGTTTTTT
TRBJ2-5 - TRBV9 TRBD2 CASSVATSGGETQYF TGTGCCAGCAGCGTAGCAACTAGCGGGGGAGAGACCCAGTACTTC
TRBJ2-7 once TRBV13 - CASSLNNRDEQYF TGTGCCAGCAGCTTAAATAATCGGGACGAGCAGTACTTC
TRBJ2-2 - TRBV7-3 - CASSAGFNTGELFF TGTGCCAGCAGCGCGGGTTTTAACACCGGGGAGCTGTTTTTT
TRBJ2-2 - TRBV11-2 - CASSSRRRIDTGELFF TGTGCCAGCAGCTCTAGGAGGCGGATCGATACCGGGGAGCTGTTTTTT
TRBJ2-3 - TRBV5-1 - CASSLSASGTDTQYF TGCGCCAGCAGCTTGTCGGCTAGCGGCACAGATACGCAGTATTTT
TRBJ2-1 - TRBV2 TRBD2 CASKPLAGLNNEQFF TGTGCCAGCAAGCCTTTAGCGGGACTCAACAATGAGCAGTTCTTC
TRBJ2-5 - TRBV7-9 TRBD2 CASSLASRERGMKETQYF TGTGCCAGCAGCTTAGCCTCCCGGGAGCGGGGAATGAAGGAGACCCAGTACTTC
TRBJ2-7 - TRBV9 - CASSSSGLGEQYF TGTGCCAGCAGTAGCTCCGGGTTGGGCGAGCAGTACTTC
TRBJ1-1 - TRBV6-5 - CASSTPRGWNTEAFF TGTGCCAGCAGTACCCCCCGGGGTTGGAACACTGAAGCTTTCTTT
TRBJ1-5 - TRBV10-2 - CASSEIGGFGFQPQHF TGCGCCAGCAGTGAGATAGGAGGGTTTGGCTTTCAGCCCCAGCATTTT
TRBJ2-5 - TRBV7-9 - CASSRGKKETQYF TGTGCCAGCAGTCGCGGGAAGAAAGAGACCCAGTACTTC
TRBJ2-7 - TRBV18 TRBD2 CASSQTSELSYEQYF TGTGCCAGCTCACAAACTAGCGAACTCTCCTACGAGCAGTACTTC
TRBJ2-2 - TRBV6-6 TRBD1 CASSYGTGATGELFF TGTGCCAGCAGTTATGGGACAGGGGCCACCGGGGAGCTGTTTTTT
TRBJ1-6 - TRBV30 TRBD1 CAWSPTGGAYNSPLHF TGTGCCTGGAGCCCTACAGGGGGCGCTTATAATTCACCCCTCCACTTT
TRBJ1-1 few TRBV5-6 - CASSFGRPVTEAFF TGTGCCAGCAGCTTCGGCAGGCCCGTGACTGAAGCTTTCTTT
TRBJ2-7 - TRBV7-9 - CASSLSGTVRISYEQYF TGTGCCAGCAGCTTAAGTGGCACAGTGCGTATCTCCTACGAGCAGTACTTC
TRBJ2-1 - TRBV9 - CASSPRGSSYNEQFF TGTGCCAGCAGCCCCAGGGGTAGCTCCTACAATGAGCAGTTCTTC
TRBJ2-3 - TRBV7-2 - CASIPWEDTQYF TGTGCCAGCATTCCCTGGGAGGATACGCAGTATTTT
TRBJ2-5 - TRBV6-1 - CASSEGRLVSGTQYF TGTGCCAGCAGTGAAGGGAGACTAGTGTCCGGGACCCAGTACTTC
TRBJ2-2 - TRBV7-8 TRBD2 CASSQSREAPGGELFF TGTGCCAGCAGCCAATCTCGGGAGGCCCCCGGGGGGGAGCTGTTTTTT
TRBJ1-4 few TRBV4-1 - CASSQVQGSNEKLFF TGCGCCAGCAGCCAAGTACAGGGATCTAATGAAAAACTGTTTTTT
TRBJ1-2 few TRBV4-1 TRBD1 CASSQAGMPGQPNFYGYTF TGCGCCAGCAGCCAAGCCGGAATGCCGGGACAGCCTAACTTCTATGGCTACACCTTC
TRBJ1-4 - TRBV2 TRBD1 CASRRGGQGGEKLFF TGTGCCAGCAGGAGGGGGGGACAGGGTGGCGAAAAACTGTTTTTT
TRBJ2-2 - TRBV7-9 TRBD2 CASSLATSGTTTGELFF TGTGCCAGCAGCTTAGCGACTAGCGGGACAACCACCGGGGAGCTGTTTTTT
TRBJ1-2 - TRBV30 TRBD1 CAWLGTGPENRYGYTF TGTGCCTGGCTTGGGACAGGCCCGGAAAACCGCTATGGCTACACCTTC
TRBJ2-3 once TRBV30 - CAWRGRLSTDTQYF TGTGCCTGGAGGGGGAGGTTGAGCACAGATACGCAGTATTTT
TRBJ2-6 - TRBV5-1 - CASSLVGGGANVLTF TGCGCCAGCAGCTTGGTGGGGGGAGGGGCCAACGTCCTGACTTTC
TRBJ1-2 - TRBV19 - CASSIGGSTNYGYTF TGTGCCAGTAGTATAGGTGGCAGTACTAACTATGGCTACACCTTC
TRBJ2-7 - TRBV6-4 - CASSAIPSATTYEQYF TGTGCCAGCAGTGCCATTCCTAGCGCGACCACCTACGAGCAGTACTTC
TRBJ2-7 - TRBV7-9 - CASSSIQGSYEQYF TGTGCCAGCAGCTCGATACAGGGCTCCTACGAGCAGTACTTC
TRBJ1-1 - TRBV9 - CASSVGVSAEAFF TGTGCCAGCAGCGTAGGGGTCAGCGCTGAAGCTTTCTTT
TRBJ2-1 - TRBV5-6 - CASSGGEYSYNEQFF TGTGCCAGCAGCGGTGGGGAGTACTCCTACAATGAGCAGTTCTTC
TRBJ1-1 few TRBV7-9 - CASSSARGTEAFF TGTGCCAGCAGCTCCGCCAGGGGCACTGAAGCTTTCTTT
TRBJ2-3 - TRBV18 TRBD2 CASSPTTAGKDTQYF TGTGCCAGCTCACCAACTACAGCGGGAAAAGATACGCAGTATTTT
TRBJ1-2 - TRBV11-2 TRBD1 CASSFTGAGYTF TGTGCCAGCAGCTTTACAGGGGCTGGCTACACCTTC